This TCR beta chain was identified during a study of CD8+CD57+ T cells in acquired aplastic anemia. Study in general: Sorted CD4+ and CD8+ cells yielded 2.5 to 3.5 ug of DNA on average. General study results and limits: Sharing between patients and controls was observed for 25 to 30 CD8+ CDR3 sequences. Levels of CD8+ Simpson's diversity were not significantly distinct in patients versus controls.

TCR beta VDJ combinations and CDR3 sequences were profiled from genomic DNA. TCRdb called the reads again in MiXCR, with one record for every CDR3 protein. The table lists 75,000 to 80,000 distinct CDR3 sequences, under 80% of them singletons, with roughly 80% in the top ten. This clonotype has only one observation. Its antigen remains unknown. A much larger clone sits a single nucleotide away, making a read error possible. Germline-derived CDR1 and CDR2 are MNHNS and SASEGT. The CDR3 consists of 16 residues. Patients who underwent sequencing had shown CD8+CD57+ cell expansion by flow cytometry. Patients, without exception, had severe acquired aplastic anemia.

This chain links TRBV6-1 with TRBJ2-3; D might be TRBD1 (7 bases). The clonotype was recovered from a human donor with aplastic anemia. The sample comprised sorted CD4+, CD8+, or CD8+CD57+ T cells (not recorded which) from PBMCs. CDR3 region: CSSSEMASGGTDTQYF. The CDR3 DNA reads as TGTTCCAGCAGTGAAATGGCCTCAGGGGGGACAGATACGCAGTATTTT.